Presented here are 10 T cell receptor beta chains from one specimen sequenced in a study of cytomegalovirus exposure and HLA in healthy donors. Vbeta (60) and Jbeta (13) primers were used in the PCR. Profiled with immunoSEQ multiplex PCR; TCRdb holds only in-frame clones, not every one. The sample consists of more than 70,000 clones, 70% of them appearing once. The specimen was PBMCs. The receptors were gathered from a woman in her forties or fifties in good health and CMV-seropositive.

The chain is built from TRBV5-5 and TRBJ2-5; 12 bases fit TRBD1. V lost 4 bases and J lost 5; bases outside the gene matches: 6. The CDR3 covers 15 residues. Germline V gives CDR1 SGHKS, CDR2 YYEKEE (reference sequence). The CDR3 protein is CASSMGQGAFETQYF. The CDR3 DNA sequence: TGTGCCAGCAGCATGGGACAGGGGGCCTTTGAGACCCAGTACTTC.

V and J are TRBV6-6 and TRBJ2-6; D possibly corresponds to TRBD1 (6 bases). Trimming took off 6 bases at V and 0 bases at J, with 12 bases between the two ends. CDR1 MNHNY and CDR2 SVGAGI come from the germline V gene (reference sequence). The CDR3 is 16 residues long. CDR3 in amino acids: CASRARTDSGANVLTF. CDR3 nucleotide sequence: TGTGCCAGCAGGGCTAGGACAGACTCTGGGGCCAACGTCCTGACTTTC.

The rearrangement uses TRBV5-5 and TRBJ1-2; no firm D call. Germline V gives CDR1 SGHKS, CDR2 YYEKEE (reference sequence). V dropped 4 bases and J dropped 2 bases, with 9 bases sitting between them. CDR3 length equals 13 residues. As DNA, the CDR3 is TGTGCCAGCAGCGAAGGACTGAACTATGGCTACACCTTC. Protein sequence: CASSEGLNYGYTF.

This clone has just a few counts. The chain carries TRBV5-1 and TRBJ2-7, with TRBD1 matching over 8 bases. The CDR3 has 16 amino acids. The germline CDR1 and CDR2 sequences are SGHRS and YFSETQ. Trimming took 0 bases from V and 2 from J; bases not matched to a gene: 7. CDR3 loop: CASSLGTGLGTYEQYF. DNA for the CDR3: TGCGCCAGCAGCTTGGGGACAGGGTTGGGAACCTACGAGCAGTACTTC.

The chain uses TRBV29-1 and TRBJ2-5; D might be TRBD1 (5 bases). V was pared by 4 bases and J by 1 base, with 10 bases between. CDR1 is SQVTM, CDR2 ANQGSEA, per germline. This CDR3 contains 13 residues. CDR3 nucleotides: TGCAGCGTTGGTGGCAGGGTCCAAGAGACCCAGTACTTC. Translating gives CSVGGRVQETQYF.

The chain combines TRBV10-2 with TRBJ2-2, with a tentative D call TRBD2 (5 bases). Per the germline V gene, CDR1 is WSHSY and CDR2 is SAAADI. V was shortened by 4 bases and J by 3 bases, with 12 bases between the two germline ends. This CDR3 has 15 amino acids. CDR3 DNA sequence: TGCGCCAGCAGTGTCCTTGGGAGTGACACCGGGGAGCTGTTTTTT. This encodes CASSVLGSDTGELFF.

CDR3 DNA sequence: TGTGCCAGCAGCTTAACAACAGGGTCAGATACGCAGTATTTT. This encodes CASSLTTGSDTQYF. The chain uses TRBV7-3 and TRBJ2-3, with a weak D call TRBD1 (6 bases). Between the trimmed V and J ends, which lost 0 bases and 4 bases, there was a span of 8 bases. The CDR3 covers 14 residues. Germline V gene data show CDR1 as SGHTA and CDR2 as FQGTGA. The full variable domain, its missing parts supplied by reference TRBV7-3 and TRBJ2-3, is GAGVSQTPSNKVTEKGKYVELRCDPISGHTALYWYRQSLGQGPEFLIYFQGTGAADDSGLPNDRFFAVRPEGSVSTLKIQRTERGDSAVYLCASSLTTGSDTQYFGPGTRLTVL.

The chain combines TRBV6-5 with TRBJ2-7; D uncertain. Trimming shortened V by 0 bases and J by 3 bases, and 9 bases separated the two germline ends. Looked up from germline, CDR1 is MNHEY and CDR2 is SVGAGI. The CDR3 loop spans 14 amino acids. This CDR3 is CASSYSTQNYEQYF. CDR3 DNA: TGTGCCAGCAGTTACTCGACACAGAACTACGAGCAGTACTTC.

V usage is TRBV7-2 and J usage is TRBJ1-2; TRBD1 is a possible D gene (6 bases). Germline-derived CDR1 and CDR2 are SGHTA and FQGNSA. Between the trimmed V and J ends, which lost 3 bases and 4 bases, there was a span of 12 bases. The CDR3 extends over 14 amino acids. This CDR3 reads CASSFGQSFYGYTF. CDR3 DNA: TGTGCCAGCAGCTTCGGACAGTCATTCTATGGCTACACCTTC.

This clone was recorded once. The chain joins TRBV27 to TRBJ2-6; D ambiguous. Trimming stripped 0 bases from V and 1 base from J, with 13 bases between. The germline V gene encodes CDR1 MNHEY and CDR2 SMNVEV (reference sequence). This CDR3 is built from 18 residues. Written as DNA, the CDR3 is TGTGCCAGCAGTTTATCGTGGCAGGCTAATTCTGGGGCCAACGTCCTGACTTTC. Its translation is CASSLSWQANSGANVLTF.